The rows below give T cell receptor beta chains drawn from one sample of a study of CD8 T cells in ankylosing spondylitis. Each CDR3 protein is one row after TCRdb ran MiXCR on the 5' RACE reads. The sample has some 220,000 distinct CDR3 sequences, over 9.5% seen once. The sample taken for sequencing was blood, either unsorted or a sorted T cell fraction (not recorded which). All receptors derive from a male donor with ankylosing spondylitis or in good health (not recorded which). CDR3s include the opening cysteine and the closing phenylalanine or tryptophan. Each record gives: J gene, D gene, V gene, clone size, CDR3 protein, CDR3 DNA. D genes are given only for firm matches. Only part of the rows carry a size: once, few, many, or a class if the clone is expanded.

J gene: TRBJ1-5
D gene: NA
V gene: TRBV7-2
clone size: few
CDR3 protein: CASSSTFYQPQHF
CDR3 DNA: TGTGCCAGCAGCTCTACCTTCTATCAGCCCCAGCATTTT

J gene: TRBJ2-2
D gene: TRBD2
V gene: TRBV7-9
clone size: few
CDR3 protein: CASSFLSGRGNTGELFF
CDR3 DNA: TGTGCCAGCAGCTTCCTTAGCGGGAGAGGGAACACCGGGGAGCTGTTTTTT

J gene: TRBJ2-7
D gene: TRBD1
V gene: TRBV5-1
clone size: many
CDR3 protein: CASSLETGFEQYF
CDR3 DNA: TGCGCCAGCAGCTTGGAGACAGGGTTCGAGCAGTACTTC

J gene: TRBJ1-2
D gene: TRBD1
V gene: TRBV4-1
clone size: few
CDR3 protein: CASRPEQGARYGYTF
CDR3 DNA: TGCGCCAGCAGACCCGAACAGGGGGCAAGGTATGGCTACACCTTC

J gene: TRBJ2-3
D gene: NA
V gene: TRBV4-2
clone size: many
CDR3 protein: CASSQDRWQLSTDTQYF
CDR3 DNA: TGTGCCAGCAGCCAAGATAGATGGCAGCTTAGCACAGATACGCAGTATTTT

J gene: TRBJ1-2
D gene: NA
V gene: TRBV9
clone size: few
CDR3 protein: CASSVDGGGNYGYTF
CDR3 DNA: TGTGCCAGCAGCGTAGATGGAGGGGGTAACTATGGCTACACCTTC

J gene: TRBJ2-5
D gene: NA
V gene: TRBV7-2
clone size: NA
CDR3 protein: CASSLAGREETQYF
CDR3 DNA: TGTGCCAGCAGCTTAGCAGGGAGAGAAGAGACCCAGTACTTC

J gene: TRBJ1-1
D gene: NA
V gene: TRBV20-1
clone size: many
CDR3 protein: CSANRGEAFF
CDR3 DNA: TGCAGTGCTAATAGGGGAGAAGCTTTCTTT

J gene: TRBJ1-5
D gene: TRBD1
V gene: TRBV20-1
clone size: many
CDR3 protein: CSATTGVRLGQPQHF
CDR3 DNA: TGCAGTGCGACTACAGGGGTAAGGTTGGGTCAGCCCCAGCATTTT

J gene: TRBJ2-7
D gene: TRBD1
V gene: TRBV7-2
clone size: NA
CDR3 protein: CASSDSRGSPYEQYF
CDR3 DNA: TGTGCCAGCAGCGATAGCAGGGGGTCCCCCTACGAGCAGTACTTC

J gene: TRBJ2-2
D gene: NA
V gene: TRBV27
clone size: many
CDR3 protein: CASTPSAGISTGELFF
CDR3 DNA: TGTGCCAGCACACCGTCAGCGGGCATTTCCACCGGGGAGCTGTTTTTT

J gene: TRBJ1-1
D gene: NA
V gene: TRBV5-4
clone size: many
CDR3 protein: CASSLPDWENTEAFF
CDR3 DNA: TGTGCCAGCAGCCTCCCGGACTGGGAGAACACTGAAGCTTTCTTT

J gene: TRBJ2-4
D gene: TRBD2
V gene: TRBV7-2
clone size: few
CDR3 protein: CASSLAGGDIQYF
CDR3 DNA: TGTGCCAGCAGCTTAGCCGGGGGGGACATTCAGTACTTC

J gene: TRBJ2-3
D gene: TRBD2
V gene: TRBV27
clone size: many
CDR3 protein: CASSSWGGRTDTQYF
CDR3 DNA: TGTGCCAGCAGTTCATGGGGGGGTCGCACAGATACGCAGTATTTT

J gene: TRBJ2-5
D gene: TRBD1
V gene: TRBV6-5
clone size: many
CDR3 protein: CASSYVPGQVQETQYF
CDR3 DNA: TGTGCCAGCAGTTACGTACCTGGACAGGTCCAAGAGACCCAGTACTTC

J gene: TRBJ2-5
D gene: TRBD2
V gene: TRBV5-1
clone size: few
CDR3 protein: CASSLERGKETQYF
CDR3 DNA: TGCGCCAGCAGCTTGGAGCGGGGGAAAGAGACCCAGTACTTC

J gene: TRBJ2-7
D gene: NA
V gene: TRBV20-1
clone size: many
CDR3 protein: CSARDFGYEQYF
CDR3 DNA: TGCAGTGCTAGAGATTTCGGCTACGAGCAGTACTTC

J gene: TRBJ2-1
D gene: TRBD2
V gene: TRBV10-3
clone size: many
CDR3 protein: CAIRKLSGGAFRNEQFF
CDR3 DNA: TGTGCCATCAGGAAACTCAGCGGGGGGGCCTTTCGGAATGAGCAGTTCTTC

J gene: TRBJ2-5
D gene: NA
V gene: TRBV7-2
clone size: once
CDR3 protein: CASSRSSGSVTQYF
CDR3 DNA: TGTGCCAGCAGCCGATCCTCGGGATCGGTAACCCAGTACTTC

J gene: TRBJ1-2
D gene: NA
V gene: TRBV28
clone size: many
CDR3 protein: CASSLRGVPNYGYTF
CDR3 DNA: TGTGCCAGCAGTTTGCGGGGGGTTCCCAACTATGGCTACACCTTC

J gene: TRBJ2-2
D gene: NA
V gene: TRBV19
clone size: NA
CDR3 protein: CASSIDGRSTGELFF
CDR3 DNA: TGTGCCAGTAGTATAGATGGCAGAAGCACCGGGGAGCTGTTTTTT

J gene: TRBJ2-1
D gene: NA
V gene: TRBV12-3/TRBV12-4
clone size: many
CDR3 protein: CASRWGVHEQFF
CDR3 DNA: TGTGCCAGCAGATGGGGGGTCCATGAGCAGTTCTTC

J gene: TRBJ1-5
D gene: NA
V gene: TRBV12-3/TRBV12-4
clone size: many
CDR3 protein: CASSRGSNQPQHF
CDR3 DNA: TGTGCCAGCAGCCGTGGGAGCAATCAGCCCCAGCATTTT

J gene: TRBJ2-3
D gene: NA
V gene: TRBV5-1
clone size: many
CDR3 protein: CASSLPRAGVDTQYF
CDR3 DNA: TGCGCCAGCAGCCTACCCCGTGCCGGGGTAGATACGCAGTATTTT

J gene: TRBJ1-5
D gene: NA
V gene: TRBV5-1
clone size: many
CDR3 protein: CASSLEGRQPQHF
CDR3 DNA: TGCGCCAGCAGCTTGGAGGGGCGACAGCCCCAGCATTTT

J gene: TRBJ2-7
D gene: NA
V gene: TRBV29-1
clone size: many
CDR3 protein: CSVPRDSGNEQYF
CDR3 DNA: TGCAGCGTCCCGCGGGACAGCGGAAACGAGCAGTACTTC

J gene: TRBJ1-2
D gene: NA
V gene: TRBV20-1
clone size: NA
CDR3 protein: CSAIAGDSPYTF
CDR3 DNA: TGCAGTGCTATAGCAGGCGACTCCCCCTACACCTTC

J gene: TRBJ1-5
D gene: TRBD1
V gene: TRBV12-3/TRBV12-4
clone size: many
CDR3 protein: CASSRDRVSNQPQHF
CDR3 DNA: TGTGCCAGCAGTCGGGACAGGGTTAGCAATCAGCCCCAGCATTTT

J gene: TRBJ2-4
D gene: TRBD1
V gene: TRBV27
clone size: many
CDR3 protein: CASSNTGGGLAKNIQYF
CDR3 DNA: TGTGCCAGCAGTAATACAGGGGGCGGCCTAGCCAAAAACATTCAGTACTTC

J gene: TRBJ2-3
D gene: NA
V gene: TRBV7-9
clone size: NA
CDR3 protein: CASSLVGGGDTQYF
CDR3 DNA: TGTGCCAGCAGCCTCGTCGGGGGAGGAGATACGCAGTATTTT

J gene: TRBJ1-1
D gene: NA
V gene: TRBV12-3/TRBV12-4
clone size: many
CDR3 protein: CASSPGAHMAEAFF
CDR3 DNA: TGTGCCAGCAGTCCCGGGGCGCATATGGCTGAAGCTTTCTTT

J gene: TRBJ1-1
D gene: NA
V gene: TRBV30
clone size: many
CDR3 protein: CAWTGSTGTEAFF
CDR3 DNA: TGTGCCTGGACAGGGTCAACGGGAACTGAAGCTTTCTTT

J gene: TRBJ1-2
D gene: NA
V gene: TRBV5-1
clone size: many
CDR3 protein: CASSLGADYGYTF
CDR3 DNA: TGCGCCAGCAGCTTGGGGGCGGACTATGGCTACACCTTC

J gene: TRBJ2-2
D gene: TRBD1
V gene: TRBV20-1
clone size: many
CDR3 protein: CSARPETGWYTGELFF
CDR3 DNA: TGCAGTGCTAGACCAGAGACAGGGTGGTACACCGGGGAGCTGTTTTTT

J gene: TRBJ2-1
D gene: TRBD2
V gene: TRBV11-1
clone size: NA
CDR3 protein: CASSSLTSGGPSYNEQFF
CDR3 DNA: TGTGCCAGCAGCTCCCTGACTAGCGGGGGCCCCTCCTACAATGAGCAGTTCTTC

J gene: TRBJ2-7
D gene: NA
V gene: TRBV6-5
clone size: many
CDR3 protein: CASSYPGAEQYF
CDR3 DNA: TGTGCCAGCAGTTACCCCGGGGCCGAGCAGTACTTC

J gene: TRBJ1-2
D gene: TRBD1
V gene: TRBV10-2
clone size: NA
CDR3 protein: CASISPGQGSYGYTF
CDR3 DNA: TGCGCCAGCATTTCGCCGGGACAGGGGTCCTATGGCTACACCTTC

J gene: TRBJ2-2
D gene: NA
V gene: TRBV4-2
clone size: NA
CDR3 protein: CASSQAEHNANTGELFF
CDR3 DNA: TGTGCCAGCAGCCAGGCCGAACATAACGCGAACACCGGGGAGCTGTTTTTT

J gene: TRBJ1-2
D gene: NA
V gene: TRBV9
clone size: NA
CDR3 protein: CASSVDEYGYTF
CDR3 DNA: TGTGCCAGCAGCGTAGACGAGTATGGCTACACCTTC

J gene: TRBJ1-1
D gene: NA
V gene: TRBV7-2
clone size: many
CDR3 protein: CASAGGPSTEAFF
CDR3 DNA: TGTGCCAGCGCCGGGGGGCCTTCCACTGAAGCTTTCTTT

J gene: TRBJ2-3
D gene: TRBD1
V gene: TRBV18
clone size: many
CDR3 protein: CASSPPDRVSTDTQYF
CDR3 DNA: TGTGCCAGCTCACCACCGGACAGGGTTAGCACAGATACGCAGTATTTT

J gene: TRBJ2-1
D gene: NA
V gene: TRBV27
clone size: many
CDR3 protein: CASSLMGGIYNEQFF
CDR3 DNA: TGTGCCAGCAGTTTGATGGGCGGCATTTACAATGAGCAGTTCTTC

J gene: TRBJ2-1
D gene: NA
V gene: TRBV20-1
clone size: few
CDR3 protein: CSPHMGDFNEQFF
CDR3 DNA: TGCAGTCCGCATATGGGGGACTTCAATGAGCAGTTCTTC

J gene: TRBJ1-5
D gene: NA
V gene: TRBV13
clone size: NA
CDR3 protein: CVSSLGGGQPQHF
CDR3 DNA: TGTGTCAGCAGCTTAGGCGGCGGTCAGCCCCAGCATTTT

J gene: TRBJ1-4
D gene: NA
V gene: TRBV6-1
clone size: many
CDR3 protein: CASRRQQGEKLFF
CDR3 DNA: TGTGCCAGCAGGCGGCAGCAAGGTGAAAAACTGTTTTTT

J gene: TRBJ1-1
D gene: TRBD1
V gene: TRBV6-1
clone size: NA
CDR3 protein: CASGQGAVEAFF
CDR3 DNA: TGTGCCAGCGGACAGGGGGCGGTTGAAGCTTTCTTT

J gene: TRBJ2-7
D gene: NA
V gene: TRBV7-9
clone size: many
CDR3 protein: CASSLMVEEQYF
CDR3 DNA: TGTGCCAGCAGTTTGATGGTAGAGGAGCAGTACTTC

J gene: TRBJ1-5
D gene: NA
V gene: TRBV2
clone size: many
CDR3 protein: CASSEDGNQPQHF
CDR3 DNA: TGTGCCAGCAGTGAAGACGGCAATCAGCCCCAGCATTTT

J gene: TRBJ2-3
D gene: NA
V gene: TRBV4-1
clone size: many
CDR3 protein: CASSQVLATDTQYF
CDR3 DNA: TGCGCCAGCAGCCAAGTGCTAGCGACAGATACGCAGTATTTT

J gene: TRBJ2-5
D gene: TRBD2
V gene: TRBV20-1
clone size: many
CDR3 protein: CSASRSGGAPETQYF
CDR3 DNA: TGCAGTGCTAGTCGTAGCGGGGGGGCCCCAGAGACCCAGTACTTC

J gene: TRBJ1-6
D gene: NA
V gene: TRBV3-1
clone size: many
CDR3 protein: CASSLSNSPLHF
CDR3 DNA: TGTGCCAGCAGCTTGAGTAATTCACCCCTCCACTTT

J gene: TRBJ1-1
D gene: NA
V gene: TRBV20-1
clone size: many
CDR3 protein: CSARSRGVNTEAFF
CDR3 DNA: TGCAGTGCTAGATCGCGGGGGGTCAACACTGAAGCTTTCTTT